This is a list of T cell receptor beta chains from one sample in a study of shared clonotypes between healthy human individuals. The protocol was immunoSEQ multiplex PCR, while the TCRdb copy is restricted to in-frame clones and leaves out a portion. The sample holds about 820,000 clones, 92% seen once. Sequencing was done on a sample of naive CD8+ T cells sorted from blood. The receptor set was obtained from a man younger than 45 in good health. The CDR3 runs from the conserved cysteine through the conserved F or W. The order of the fields is V gene, clone size, CDR3 protein. Clone size, where shown, is once, few, many, or a class for clones that have expanded.

>TRBV2|once
CASSELDRTNTGELFF
>TRBV6-1|once
CASSEWVRDRARDGYTF
>TRBV11-2|-
CASSSQNSNQPQHF
>TRBV9|-
CASSPGLAVIRETQYF
>TRBV4-3|-
CASSQEVSGASTDTQYF
>TRBV27|-
CASSLFPSGYEQYF
>TRBV15|-
CATSAGTGNQPQHF
>TRBV5-1|-
CASREAGEKYEQYF
>TRBV7-9|-
CASSSGQGSKREQFF
>TRBV27|-
CASGRRNINEQFF
>TRBV11-2|-
CASSFNPTYEQYF
>TRBV10-2|-
CASSESMMGAPKETQYF
>TRBV6-5|many
CATRATNYGYTF
>TRBV9|-
CASSASRGSGEKLFF
>TRBV4-1|-
CASSPQGLANEKLFF
>TRBV29-1|-
CSVEARAGANVLTF
>TRBV28|-
CASGLAGLNTGELFF
>TRBV4-3|-
CASSQDPGSSYEQYF
>TRBV28|-
CASSSFETQYF
>TRBV6-6|-
CASSEGADTQYF
>TRBV6-1|-
CASSEGPGTPWGTDTQYF